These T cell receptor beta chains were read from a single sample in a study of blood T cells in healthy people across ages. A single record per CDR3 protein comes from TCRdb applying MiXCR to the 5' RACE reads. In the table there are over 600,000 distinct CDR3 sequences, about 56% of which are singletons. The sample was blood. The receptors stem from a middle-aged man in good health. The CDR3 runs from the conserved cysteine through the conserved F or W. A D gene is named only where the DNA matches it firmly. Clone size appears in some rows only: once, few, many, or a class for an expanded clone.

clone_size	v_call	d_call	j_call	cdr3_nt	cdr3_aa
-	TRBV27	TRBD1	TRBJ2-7	TGTGCCAGCAGCTACGGGGTAGGGGGCGGTTCCTCCGAGCAGTACTTC	CASSYGVGGGSSEQYF
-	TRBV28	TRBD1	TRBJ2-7	TGTGCCAGCAGCCATACAGGGGGCGCCTACGAGCAGTACTTC	CASSHTGGAYEQYF
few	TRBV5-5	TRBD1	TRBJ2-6	TGTGCCAGCAGCTTGGACGGGACAGGGGTTCTCGGGGCCAACGTCCTGACTTTC	CASSLDGTGVLGANVLTF
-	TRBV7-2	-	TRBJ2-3	TGTGCCAGCAGCCCCGGGACACCTCCGAATACGCAGTATTTT	CASSPGTPPNTQYF
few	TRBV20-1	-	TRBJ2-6	TGCAGTGCTAGTTCTCCTGGGGCCAACGTCCTGACTTTC	CSASSPGANVLTF
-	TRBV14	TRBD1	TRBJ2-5	TGTGCCAGCAGCGTGGGGACAGGGGCTAGGTATGAGCAGTACTTC	CASSVGTGARYEQYF
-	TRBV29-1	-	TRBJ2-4	TGCAGCGTTGATCTCTTAACCAAAAACATTCAGTACTTC	CSVDLLTKNIQYF
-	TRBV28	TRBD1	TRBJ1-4	TGTGCCAGCAGTGGATTTCGAGGGGGCCGTGGTGAAAAACTGTTTTTT	CASSGFRGGRGEKLFF
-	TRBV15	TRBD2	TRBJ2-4	TGTGCCACCAGCAGAGATCGGGAAGGGAGCCAGGGGTCTAGCGGGAGGGCCTTAAACATTCAGTACTTC	CATSRDREGSQGSSGRALNIQYF
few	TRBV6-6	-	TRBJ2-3	TGTGCCAGCAGTTACTCGCAGGGTCCTAGCACAGATACGCAGTATTTT	CASSYSQGPSTDTQYF
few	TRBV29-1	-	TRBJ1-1	TGCAGCGTTAGGATCTCGTTGGATGAAGCTTTCTTT	CSVRISLDEAFF
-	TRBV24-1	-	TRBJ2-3	TGTGCCACCAGTGACCTTAACCCAGATACGCAGTATTTT	CATSDLNPDTQYF
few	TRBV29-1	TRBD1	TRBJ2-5	TGCAGCGTAAACGACAGGGGGGAGACCCAGTACTTC	CSVNDRGETQYF
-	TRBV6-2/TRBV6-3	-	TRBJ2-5	TGTGCCAGCACGATCGGGACACGGGAGACCCAGTACTTC	CASTIGTRETQYF
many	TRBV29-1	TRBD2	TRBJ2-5	TGCAGCGGGTATGGGGGGGAGAAGACCCAGTACTTC	CSGYGGEKTQYF
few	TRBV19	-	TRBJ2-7	TGTGCCAGTAGCCAGATCAGGGTCTTATCCATCTACGAGCAGTACTTC	CASSQIRVLSIYEQYF
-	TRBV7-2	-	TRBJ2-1	TGTGCCAGCAGCCCGACGGGTCTTGAGCAGTTCTTC	CASSPTGLEQFF
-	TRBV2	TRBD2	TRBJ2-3	TGTGCCAGCAGTGTTTTTGGGAGGGCTACAGATACGCAGTATTTT	CASSVFGRATDTQYF
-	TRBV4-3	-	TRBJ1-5	TGCGCCAGCAGCCAAGACTTGGGAGGGGATTTTCAGCCCCAGCATTTT	CASSQDLGGDFQPQHF
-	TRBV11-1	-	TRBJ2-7	TGTGCCAGCAGCTTTGTGGGGAATGAGCAGTACTTC	CASSFVGNEQYF
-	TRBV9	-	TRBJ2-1	TGTGCCAGCAGCGTATACCAACAGGAGCAGTTCTTC	CASSVYQQEQFF
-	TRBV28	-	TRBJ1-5	TGTGCCAGCAGTTTCACTCGGCGTCAGGACAATCAGCCCCAGCATTTT	CASSFTRRQDNQPQHF
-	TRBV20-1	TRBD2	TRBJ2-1	TGCAGTGCTACCGGACTAGCGGGAAGCAATGAGCAGTTCTTC	CSATGLAGSNEQFF
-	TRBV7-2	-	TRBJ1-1	TGTGCCAGCAGCATGGGGGGGAAAACTGAAGCTTTCTTT	CASSMGGKTEAFF
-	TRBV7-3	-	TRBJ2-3	TGTGCCAGCAGCTTCGGCACTCGCACAGATACGCAGTATTTT	CASSFGTRTDTQYF
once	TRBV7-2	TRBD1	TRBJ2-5	TGTGCCAGCAGCCCCCAGAGGACAGGTCAAGAGACCCAGTACTTC	CASSPQRTGQETQYF
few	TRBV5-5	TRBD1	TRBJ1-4	TGTGCCAGCAGCTTGGTAGGACAGGGGAATGAAAAACTGTTTTTT	CASSLVGQGNEKLFF
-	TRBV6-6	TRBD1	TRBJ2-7	TGTGCCAGCCATTCACTGGACAGGGTCGCCTACGAGCAGTACTTC	CASHSLDRVAYEQYF
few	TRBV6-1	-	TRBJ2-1	TGTGCCAGCAGTCGGAGGTCAGACTACAATGAGCAGTTCTTC	CASSRRSDYNEQFF
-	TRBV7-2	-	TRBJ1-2	TGTGCCAGCAGCTTAGCGCCCGGGGGCTACTATGGCTACACCTTC	CASSLAPGGYYGYTF
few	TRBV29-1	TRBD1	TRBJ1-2	TGCAGCGTTTATTCGGGACAGGGGCTTGTTCGTGGCTACACCTTC	CSVYSGQGLVRGYTF
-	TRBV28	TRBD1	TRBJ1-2	TGTGCCAGCAGTGGGAGGTCCCAGACAGGGGGTAACTATGGCTACACCTTC	CASSGRSQTGGNYGYTF
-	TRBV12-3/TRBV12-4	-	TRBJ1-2	TGTGCCAGCAGTTTACGACCTGGTTATCACTATGGCTACACCTTC	CASSLRPGYHYGYTF
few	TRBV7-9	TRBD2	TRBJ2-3	TGTGCCAGCAGCCCCTCAGCGGGACTTACGCAGTATTTT	CASSPSAGLTQYF
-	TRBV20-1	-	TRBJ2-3	TGCAGTGCTAGAGATCAACAGGGTGGCACAGATACGCAGTATTTT	CSARDQQGGTDTQYF
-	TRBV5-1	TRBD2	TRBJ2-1	TGCGCCAGCAGCGTGGTGGGACTAGCCGGACTCAATGAGCAGTTCTTC	CASSVVGLAGLNEQFF
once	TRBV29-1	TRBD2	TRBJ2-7	TGCAGCCCTGGGAGGGCAGGAAATACGACCTACGAGCAGTACTTC	CSPGRAGNTTYEQYF
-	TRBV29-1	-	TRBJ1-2	TGCAGCGTCCGGACGAGGGAAGGTTTTAACTATGGCTACACCTTC	CSVRTREGFNYGYTF
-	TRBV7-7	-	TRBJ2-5	TGTGCCAGCAGCCTGGGGATCACCCACCAAGAGACCCAGTACTTC	CASSLGITHQETQYF
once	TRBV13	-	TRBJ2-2	TGTGCCAGCCCTGAGCGAACCACCGGGGAGCTGTTTTTT	CASPERTTGELFF
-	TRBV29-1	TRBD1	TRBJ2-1	TGCAGCGTTGATGGGACAGCCCCGAGCTCCTACAATGAGCAGTTCTTC	CSVDGTAPSSYNEQFF
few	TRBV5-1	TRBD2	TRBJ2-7	TGCGCCAGCAGCCCGGGACTAGCGGGAAGTACGACCTACGAGCAGTACTTC	CASSPGLAGSTTYEQYF
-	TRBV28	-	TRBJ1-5	TGTGCCAGCAGTGCACCTCGAGAAAATAGCAATCAGCCCCAGCATTTT	CASSAPRENSNQPQHF
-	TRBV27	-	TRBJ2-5	TGTGCCAGCAGTTTGGGGGCAGGGGCGTCGACCGGGACCCAGTACTTC	CASSLGAGASTGTQYF
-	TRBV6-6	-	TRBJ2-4	TGTGCCAGCAGTTACTTGGCAACCAGCGACATTCAGTACTTC	CASSYLATSDIQYF
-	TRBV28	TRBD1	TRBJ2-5	TGTGCCAGCAGTTTCCTCGGGACAGACCAAGAGACCCAGTACTTC	CASSFLGTDQETQYF
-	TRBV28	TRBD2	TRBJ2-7	TGTGCCAGCAGGGAAGCGGGAGGGACCTACGAGCAGTACTTC	CASREAGGTYEQYF
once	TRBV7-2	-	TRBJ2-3	TGTGCCAGCAGCTTGGCCGGGACCTCCCGCACAGATACGCAGTATTTT	CASSLAGTSRTDTQYF
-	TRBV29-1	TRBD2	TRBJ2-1	TGCAGCGTGGGACTAGCGACGAGCAATGAGCAGTTCTTC	CSVGLATSNEQFF
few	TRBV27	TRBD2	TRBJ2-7	TGTGCCAGCAGTTTCCAGAGGACTAGCGGCTACGAGCAGTACTTC	CASSFQRTSGYEQYF
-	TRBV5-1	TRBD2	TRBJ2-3	TGCGCCAGCAGCAGAAACTCAGCGGGATCCACAGATACGCGGTATTTT	CASSRNSAGSTDTRYF
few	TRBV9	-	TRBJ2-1	TGTGCCAGCAGCTTACGACTCGCCTTTGAGCAGTTCTTC	CASSLRLAFEQFF
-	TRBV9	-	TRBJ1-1	TGTGCCAGCAGCGTAGGGGATCAAGCTTTCTTT	CASSVGDQAFF
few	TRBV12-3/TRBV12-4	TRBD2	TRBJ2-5	TGTGCCAGCAGACGACTAGCGGGGCAATCTGAGACCCAGTACTTC	CASRRLAGQSETQYF
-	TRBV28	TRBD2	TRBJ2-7	TGTGCCAGCAGTTTTCCCCGCAAGTCAATAGCGGGAGAAGACGAGCAGTACTTC	CASSFPRKSIAGEDEQYF